This T cell receptor beta chain was documented in a study of CD8 T cells in Susac syndrome. With random hexamers, reverse transcription was performed on roughly 0.5 to 1 ug of RNA. TCRdb ran MiXCR on the immunoSEQ multiplex PCR reads and lists one entry per CDR3 protein. The sample lists roughly 110,000 distinct CDR3 sequences; 80% to 95% were seen once. With 7 bases removed from V and 3 bases from J, the gap between germline ends came to 10 bases. This CDR3 comprises 12 residues. Germline V CDR1 and CDR2: SGHRS, YFSETQ. This chain joins TRBV5-1 and TRBJ1-2; possibly TRBD1 for D (5 bases). The material sequenced was CD4+ T cells from PBMCs. The receptor was isolated from a human donor in good health. This chain's CDR3 is CASGRGDYGYTF. In DNA, the CDR3 is TGCGCCAGCGGCCGGGGGGACTATGGCTACACCTTC.